The 5 T cell receptor beta chains given below trace back to one sample, sequenced in a study of beta chain features in type 1 diabetes. Expressed TCRB transcripts were sequenced, since all the RNA that had been isolated was reverse transcribed. The repertoire was sequenced with immunoSEQ multiplex PCR; TCRdb's copy has only in-frame clones and lacks some. The sample has 970,000 or so clones, roughly a sixth seen once. Sample: naive CD4+ T cells from blood. These receptors all come from a woman aged 18 to 35 in good health.

The sample holds a few counts of this clone. The chain links TRBV7-2 to TRBJ2-7; 9 nucleotides align to TRBD1. V was clipped by 6 bases and J by 3 bases; unmatched bases: 6. In germline, CDR1 is SGHTA, CDR2 FQGNSA. CDR3 size: 14 residues. Here the CDR3 reads CASSQGTGNYEQYF. For the CDR3, the DNA is TGTGCCAGCAGTCAAGGGACAGGGAACTACGAGCAGTACTTC.

The sample holds a few counts of this clone. The sample carries other DNA sequences with the same CDR3. The rearrangement uses TRBV9 and TRBJ1-1, with D unresolved. Germline CDR1 SGDLS, CDR2 YYNGEE. The CDR3 totals 13 residues. V was trimmed by 0 bases and J by 3 bases, leaving 6 bases between them. CDR3: CASSVGGDTEAFF. In nucleotides, the CDR3 is TGTGCCAGCAGCGTAGGTGGGGACACTGAAGCTTTCTTT.

The CDR3 DNA reads as TGTGCCAGCAGCCATCCCCACCCCAGACTAGCCTATTACAATGAGCAGTTCTTC. This gives the protein CASSHPHPRLAYYNEQFF. This chain joins TRBV14 and TRBJ2-1, with 7 positions matching TRBD2. The V and J ends lost 3 bases and 4 bases, in that order; junction bases with no gene match: 15. This CDR3 has 18 residues. Germline CDR1 is SGHDN and CDR2 is FVKESK.

This clone was found a few times. The chain links TRBV29-1 to TRBJ2-1; the match to TRBD1 covers 9 bases. Germline V gene sequence: CDR1 SQVTM, CDR2 ANQGSEA. The CDR3 sequence is 13 residues long. The V gene end was trimmed by 6 bases and the J gene end by 7 bases; junction bases not matched to a gene: 7. CDR3 bases: TGCAGCGTGTGGGACAGGGTGAGAAATGAGCAGTTCTTC. This codes for CSVWDRVRNEQFF.

This clone was found a few times. This chain joins TRBV19 and TRBJ2-7, with TRBD2 identical over 10 bases. Trimming cost V 10 bases and J 3 bases; bases outside gene matches: 21. CDR1 is LNHDA and CDR2 is SQIVND in the germline V gene (reference sequence). CDR3 length: 18 residues. The chain's CDR3 is CATRGIRTSGKRVYEQYF. The CDR3, as DNA: TGTGCCACTCGGGGGATTAGGACTAGCGGAAAGAGGGTCTACGAGCAGTACTTC.